A single sample gave rise to the 22 T cell receptor beta chains below, sequenced in a study of long-term antiretroviral therapy in people with HIV (dated 2022 in TCRdb). Sequencing of the TRB variable region was done with the immunoSEQ hsTCRB v3.0 assay at survey level resolution. Entries here come from immuneACCESS through TCRdb and include only in-frame sequences with V and J called. Some clones fail to appear in such tables; in the studies checked, an unresolved V gene covers under half of the shortfall, and the cause of the remainder is unknown. The sample data list more than 20,000 clones, and roughly 87% of these were observed just once. Of the sample, roughly 8.9% is held by the ten largest clones. This sample comprised unsorted PBMCs, obtained 1.8 years before starting antiretroviral therapy. The receptors were sampled from a man in his forties or fifties with HIV.

This clone has only a few counts. The V gene is TRBV18, the J gene TRBJ1-5, with 8 bases fitting TRBD1. The CDR3 sequence is 13 residues long. Losses at the gene ends were 3 bases for V and 7 bases for J; bases not matched to a gene: 2. From germline, CDR1 is KGHSH and CDR2 LQKENI. The CDR3 is CASSPDRAQPQHF. DNA for the CDR3: TGTGCCAGCTCACCGGACAGGGCACAGCCCCAGCATTTT.

This rearrangement joins TRBV5-1 to TRBJ1-2; TRBD1 aligns across 9 bases. This CDR3 is built from 14 residues. Germline loops: CDR1 SGHRS, CDR2 YFSETQ. V lost 2 bases, J lost 3 bases, and 2 bases stayed unmatched. The DNA for the CDR3 is TGCGCCAGCAGCTTTGGACAGGGGTACTATGGCTACACCTTC. Encoded protein: CASSFGQGYYGYTF.

As for this clone: The sample carries other DNA sequences with the same CDR3. For the CDR3, the DNA is TGTGCCAGCAGCTTAGACACAGATACGCAGTATTTT. Its translation is CASSLDTDTQYF. The chain is built from TRBV5-4 and TRBJ2-3; D not certain. Germline V gives CDR1 SGHNT, CDR2 YYREEE (reference sequence). V was shortened by 2 bases and J by 2 bases, with 3 bases between the two germline ends. This CDR3 spans 12 amino acids.

The chain links TRBV9 to TRBJ1-2; TRBD1 might be the D (6 bases). The CDR3 consists of 15 residues. Germline CDR1 and CDR2: SGDLS and YYNGEE. Trimming shortened V by 1 base and J by 4 bases, and 14 bases separated the two germline ends. CDR3 in amino acids: CASSVSGHNSYGYTF. The CDR3 nucleotides are TGTGCCAGCAGCGTATCGGGACATAATTCCTATGGCTACACCTTC. The entire variable domain, with the rest obtained from reference TRBV9 and TRBJ1-2, is as follows: DSGVTQTPKHLITATGQRVTLRCSPRSGDLSVYWYQQSLDQGLQFLIQYYNGEERAKGNILERFSAQQFPDLHSELNLSSLELGDSALYFCASSVSGHNSYGYTFGSGTRLTVV.

The rearrangement uses TRBV28 and TRBJ2-2, with 8 bases fitting TRBD1. Trimming at V came to 3 bases and at J to 6 bases, leaving 6 bases not matched to a gene. The germline CDR1 and CDR2 sequences are MDHEN and SYDVKM. This CDR3 has 15 residues. The DNA of the CDR3 is TGTGCCAGCAGTTTCCCAGGGGGCGAGGCCGGGGAGCTGTTTTTT. This gives the protein CASSFPGGEAGELFF.

The chain is built from TRBV7-6 and TRBJ1-5; the D is unclear. Looked up from germline, CDR1 is SGHVS and CDR2 is FNYEAQ. CDR3 size: 18 residues. Trimming left V 4 bases short and J 5 bases short, with 24 bases between. CDR3 DNA: TGTGCCAGCAGCTCCTCCCCCGGCGGGAGAAAAGAGGATCAGCCCCAGCATTTT. Amino acids: CASSSSPGGRKEDQPQHF.

The CDR3 protein is CASRGPTSGRAENEQFF. The CDR3 DNA is TGTGCCAGCAGGGGCCCTACTAGCGGGAGGGCCGAAAATGAGCAGTTCTTC. The chain is built from TRBV5-4 and TRBJ2-1; the match to TRBD2 covers 13 bases. This CDR3 spans 17 amino acids. The V segment lost 5 bases and the J segment 7 bases; nucleotides outside the gene matches: 12. From germline, CDR1 is SGHNT and CDR2 YYREEE (reference sequence).

The chain links TRBV7-2 to TRBJ1-1, with D perhaps TRBD1 (5 bases). V was trimmed by 2 bases and J by 6 bases, leaving 19 bases between them. Looked up from germline, CDR1 is SGHTA and CDR2 is FQGNSA. The CDR3 totals 16 residues. CDR3 coding DNA: TGTGCCAGCAGCTTATATGTGGGGCGGATGGACGCTGAAGCTTTCTTT. Residues: CASSLYVGRMDAEAFF.

The chain carries TRBV5-6 and TRBJ1-1; TRBD1 might be the D (6 bases). The germline V and J ends were trimmed by 4 bases and 7 bases, with 11 bases remaining between them. The CDR3 consists of 12 residues. CDR1 is SGHDT and CDR2 is YYEEEE in the germline V gene. In DNA, the CDR3 is TGTGCCAGCAGCGCCGGGACATTTGAAGCTTTCTTT. Protein sequence: CASSAGTFEAFF.

This chain connects TRBV5-4 to TRBJ2-7; 7 nucleotides agree with TRBD2. There are 15 residues in the CDR3. V lost 3 bases, J lost 6 bases, and 12 bases stayed unmatched. CDR1 SGHNT and CDR2 YYREEE come from the germline V gene (reference sequence). The CDR3 spells CASSYYSGGVREQYF. CDR3 DNA: TGTGCCAGCAGCTACTATTCGGGGGGTGTCCGCGAGCAGTACTTC. Looking up the rest from reference TRBV5-4 and TRBJ2-7 gives the full variable domain: ETGVTQSPTHLIKTRGQQVTLRCSSQSGHNTVSWYQQALGQGPQFIFQYYREEENGRGNFPPRFSGLQFPNYSSELNVNALELDDSALYLCASSYYSGGVREQYFGPGTRLTVT.

A single count supports this clone. The CDR3 DNA follows: TGTGCCAGCAGTGAAGGGGCAGGAAGGAACACTGAAGCTTTCTTT. Translation: CASSEGAGRNTEAFF. This rearrangement joins TRBV2 to TRBJ1-1; no reliable D call. The CDR3 consists of 15 residues. Germline CDR1 and CDR2: SNHLY and FYNNEI. Trimming pared 1 base from V and 1 base from J, leaving 10 bases between.

This sequence joins TRBV18 and TRBJ1-2; unclear D gene. V was cut by 6 bases and J by 1 base, with 9 bases left in between. The CDR3 sequence is 13 residues long. From germline, CDR1 is KGHSH and CDR2 LQKENI. CDR3 nucleotides: TGTGCCAGCTCCCCGTCAGATAACTATGGCTACACCTTC. This codes for CASSPSDNYGYTF.

The chain carries TRBV18 and TRBJ1-2; D unresolved. CDR1 is KGHSH and CDR2 is LQKENI in the germline V gene. CDR3 length: 14 amino acids. V was clipped by 0 bases and J by 4 bases, with 9 bases between them. The CDR3 DNA reads TGTGCCAGCTCACCACCAGGGCTAGGCTATGGCTACACCTTC. It codes for CASSPPGLGYGYTF.

The rearrangement uses TRBV27 and TRBJ2-3; D is unclear. The CDR3 runs to 15 residues. The ends were cut back, 5 bases at V and 4 bases at J, with 16 bases in the middle. Germline-derived CDR1 and CDR2 are MNHEY and SMNVEV (reference sequence). CDR3 amino acids: CASSLSPFRADTQYF. CDR3 nucleotides: TGTGCCAGCAGTCTCTCCCCCTTTCGGGCAGATACGCAGTATTTT.

This clone was recorded once. This sequence joins TRBV7-9 and TRBJ1-1, with 8 bases aligning to TRBD1. V shed 1 base, J shed 1 base, and the junction held 2 bases outside the gene matches. CDR3 length equals 15 residues. Germline V gives CDR1 SEHNR, CDR2 FQNEAQ (reference sequence). The CDR3, as DNA: TGTGCCAGCAGCTTAGATCAGGGGGCGAACACTGAAGCTTTCTTT. It codes for CASSLDQGANTEAFF.

This chain uses TRBV5-1 with TRBJ1-1, with TRBD1 matching over 7 bases. This CDR3 is 14 amino acids long. J gave up 8 bases and V 5 bases, and 12 bases lay outside the gene matches. Germline V gene data show CDR1 as SGHRS and CDR2 as YFSETQ. The CDR3 coding sequence is TGCGCCAGCAGATGGGACAGTCTTAGTAGAGAAGCTTTCTTT. This encodes CASRWDSLSREAFF.

The chain employs TRBV5-1 and TRBJ2-2; D gene unclear. The CDR3 runs 13 residues. Trimming stripped 4 bases from V and 1 base from J, with 5 bases between. Germline V lookup: CDR1 SGHRS, CDR2 YFSETQ. The CDR3 protein is CASSPQNTGELFF. The CDR3 DNA follows: TGCGCCAGCAGCCCACAGAACACCGGGGAGCTGTTTTTT. Looking up the rest from reference TRBV5-1 and TRBJ2-2 gives the full variable domain: KAGVTQTPRYLIKTRGQQVTLSCSPISGHRSVSWYQQTPGQGLQFLFEYFSETQRNKGNFPGRFSGRQFSNSRSEMNVSTLELGDSALYLCASSPQNTGELFFGEGSRLTVL.

A single count supports this clone. The chain couples TRBV7-2 to TRBJ2-1; no clear D. Trimming shortened V by 0 bases and J by 9 bases, and 15 bases separated the two germline ends. CDR1 and CDR2 from the germline V gene are SGHTA and FQGNSA. The CDR3 extends over 15 amino acids. CDR3 DNA: TGTGCCAGCAGCTTAGCAGGGTACGATTTAGCTGAGCAGTTCTTC. The encoded protein is CASSLAGYDLAEQFF.

The chain joins TRBV11-1 to TRBJ1-2, with 7 bases aligning to TRBD1. CDR3 length equals 15 residues. V gave up 5 bases and J gave up 3 bases; unmatched junction bases: 9. From germline, CDR1 is SGHAT and CDR2 FQDESV (reference sequence). The CDR3 sequence: CASSPSPGQDYGYTF. CDR3 nucleotides: TGTGCCAGCAGCCCTAGCCCCGGACAGGACTATGGCTACACCTTC.

The chain uses TRBV29-1 and TRBJ2-5; 9 nucleotides match TRBD2. The junction had 10 bases not matched to a gene; V was cut back by 7 bases and J by 4 bases. Germline V gene sequence: CDR1 SQVTM, CDR2 ANQGSEA. The CDR3 runs to 14 residues. The CDR3 sequence: CSASGSGGVETQYF. The CDR3 coding sequence is TGCAGCGCTTCGGGTAGCGGGGGTGTAGAGACCCAGTACTTC.

The chain links TRBV14 to TRBJ2-5; D may be TRBD1 (6 bases). CDR3 size: 17 residues. Germline V lookup: CDR1 SGHDN, CDR2 FVKESK. Trimming took off 0 bases at V and 0 bases at J, with 14 bases between the two ends. The CDR3 spells CASSQEARGNYQETQYF. The DNA for the CDR3 is TGTGCCAGCAGCCAAGAAGCCAGGGGCAACTACCAAGAGACCCAGTACTTC.

The genes are TRBV5-4 and TRBJ1-2; possible D gene TRBD1, 6 bases. Trimming stripped 3 bases from V and 4 bases from J, with 19 bases between. The CDR3 is 16 amino acids. In germline, CDR1 is SGHNT, CDR2 YYREEE (reference sequence). The CDR3 spells CASSSHKTAGVYGYTF. The CDR3 DNA reads TGTGCCAGCAGCTCGCACAAGACCGCAGGGGTCTATGGCTACACCTTC.